This record covers a single T cell receptor (beta chain). The record originates from a study of control samples from healthy donors and cancer patients. The CDR3 is 13 amino acids. Germline assignment: CDR1 SGHRS and CDR2 YFSETQ. Trimming removed 0 bases from V and 7 bases from J, with 11 bases in between. This table comes from immunoSEQ multiplex PCR, and its TCRdb copy is limited to in-frame clones, with some not included. The sample holds approximately 160,000 clones, more than 85% seen once. The V call is TRBV5-1, the J call TRBJ2-7; TRBD2 is a possible D gene (6 bases). The material sequenced was blood. The clonotype originates from a woman between 25 and 40 years old in good health. The CDR3 DNA reads as TGCGCCAGCAGCTTGGCCGATCTAGCGGAGCAGTACTTC. Translated, it gives CASSLADLAEQYF.